What follows describes a single T cell receptor (beta chain). Its antigen remains undetermined. Base qualities are not recorded, but no much larger clone differs from it by a single base. The CDR3 numbers 16 residues from cysteine through phenylalanine. The retained sequence is limited to the CDR3, 48 bases, with the frame set at the first base. From a lookup of the germline V gene, CDR1 and CDR2 are LGHNA and YSLEER. The trim is 0 bases for V and 2 bases for J, with a gap of 11 bases between the germline ends. Peripheral blood CD8+ and CD4+ T cells from healthy donors, Susac syndrome patients and multiple sclerosis patients were profiled using high-throughput TCR beta sequencing. Healthy donors were age- and sex-matched controls. CD8+ TEMRA cells were enriched by FACS, while bulk CD8+ and CD4+ T cells were purified by magnetic negative isolation. Blood was collected in EDTA tubes and processed within 24 hours, with PBMCs isolated through density gradient centrifugation. PBMCs destined for TCR sequencing were cryopreserved in liquid nitrogen and later thawed in a 37 °C water bath. The sorted or isolated CD4+, CD8+ and CD8+ TEMRA cells reached a purity of at least 90%.

The sample is drawn from a study of CD8 T cells in Susac syndrome (dated by TCRdb to between 2018 and 2020). Regarding the study in general: Repertoire sequencing was used to test whether CD8+ T cell activation and differentiation in Susac syndrome was antigen driven. What the study reported, not specific to this receptor: The number of individuals in the TCR sequencing and HLA analysis was acknowledged as relatively small.

RNA was extracted using the RNeasy kit, and roughly 0.45 to 1 microgram was reverse transcribed with random hexamers. The immunoSEQ multiplex PCR assay, which covers 54 Vbeta and 13 Jbeta segments, was used to amplify TCR beta CDR3 regions. To correct PCR amplification bias, a synthetic template baseline was used for both primer optimization and computational correction. The published analysis was carried out like this. Reads were assigned to V, D and J genes according to IMGT and analyzed in immunoSEQ Analyzer, with only productive sequences retained. Clonality was calculated as one minus the Shannon entropy normalized by log2 of the number of productive unique sequences. For each patient and control, public and private clones were evaluated among the 100 most prevalent clones. Clones were defined as Susac-specific if absent from the healthy and MS cohorts, from approximately 1,100 published viral clones and from other ImmuneACCESS disease sequences. TCRdb handled the public reads itself, with Q25 trimming in fastp and clone calling in MiXCR, and kept productive beta chains. Records with the same CDR3 protein are collapsed into one entry carrying the most frequent genes and DNA. These V and J calls derive from TCRdb rather than the authors' analysis. A total of approximately 100,000 distinct CDR3 sequences appear in this sample, about 95% of them only once. 0.096% of the sample is taken by the ten largest.

This TCR was sampled from a human donor in good health. Recombination connected TRBV4-3 to TRBJ1-3; TRBD1 might be the D gene, on 5 matching bases. Sequences were obtained from CD4+ T cells from PBMCs. The CDR3 has the sequence CASSQDFGTAGNTIYF. At the DNA level, the sequence is TGCGCCAGCAGCCAAGATTTCGGGACCGCTGGAAACACCATATATTTT.